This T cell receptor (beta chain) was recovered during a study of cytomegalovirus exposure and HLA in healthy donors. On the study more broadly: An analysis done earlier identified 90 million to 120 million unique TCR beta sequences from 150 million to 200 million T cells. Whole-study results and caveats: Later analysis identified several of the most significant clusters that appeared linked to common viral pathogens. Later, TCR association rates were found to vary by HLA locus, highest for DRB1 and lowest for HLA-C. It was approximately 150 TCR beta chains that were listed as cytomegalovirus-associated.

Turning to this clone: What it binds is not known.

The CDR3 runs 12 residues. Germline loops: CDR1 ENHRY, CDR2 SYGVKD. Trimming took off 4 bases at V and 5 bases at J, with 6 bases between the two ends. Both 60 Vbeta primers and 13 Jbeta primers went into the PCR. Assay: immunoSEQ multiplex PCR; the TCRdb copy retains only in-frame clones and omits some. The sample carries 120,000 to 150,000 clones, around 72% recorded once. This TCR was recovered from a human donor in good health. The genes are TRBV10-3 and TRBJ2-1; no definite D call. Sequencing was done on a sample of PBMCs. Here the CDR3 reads CAISVYNNEQFF. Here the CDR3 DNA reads TGTGCCATCAGTGTCTATAACAATGAGCAGTTCTTC.